This paragraph reports one TCR beta chain. The antigen is undetermined. Genomic DNA yielded TCR beta CDR3, amplified by two-round multiplex PCR. With primers specific to each TRBV and TRBJ gene, the first-round PCR was performed. The authors ran second-round PCR with universal primers. Using its own MiXCR run on the multiplex PCR reads, TCRdb lists one record per CDR3 protein. The sample records approximately 15,000 distinct CDR3 sequences, 35% to 45% being singletons. This entry comes from a study of prognosis after radiotherapy for stage I lung cancer. The wider study: Medical inoperability was considered to apply to all enrolled non-small cell lung cancer patients. Distant metastases were recorded in several patients after radiotherapy, at a median of about 7 months, and no significant progression was recorded in roughly 16. General study results and limits: Reportedly, TRBV and TRBJ gene usage varied with metastasis presence.

V shed 6 bases, J shed 5 bases, and the junction held 7 bases outside the gene matches. Germline CDR1 is MNHEY and CDR2 is SVGEGT. This CDR3 has 15 amino acids. The sequence was obtained from a donor at least 50 years old with non-small cell lung cancer. This sample comprised PBMCs, obtained before or after stereotactic body radiation therapy (not recorded which). The chain links TRBV6-2 or TRBV6-3 to TRBJ1-5; the match to TRBD1 covers 10 bases. The CDR3 DNA sequence: TGTGCCAGCAGCGAGGGACAGGGGAAATATCAGCCCCAGCATTTT. This encodes CASSEGQGKYQPQHF.